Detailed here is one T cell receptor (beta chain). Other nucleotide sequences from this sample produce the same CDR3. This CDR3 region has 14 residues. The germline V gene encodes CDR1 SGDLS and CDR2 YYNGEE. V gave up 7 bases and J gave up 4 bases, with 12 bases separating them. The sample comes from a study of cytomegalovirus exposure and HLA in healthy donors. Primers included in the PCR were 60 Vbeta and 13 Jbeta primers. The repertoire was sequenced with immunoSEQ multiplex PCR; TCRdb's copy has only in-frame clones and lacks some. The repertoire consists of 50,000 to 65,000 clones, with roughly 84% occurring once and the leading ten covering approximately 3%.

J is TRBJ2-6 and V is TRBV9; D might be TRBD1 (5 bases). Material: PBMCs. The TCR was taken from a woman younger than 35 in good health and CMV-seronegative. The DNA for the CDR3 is TGTGCCAGCTCGTTGGGGCCCGGGGCCAACGTCCTGACTTTC. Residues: CASSLGPGANVLTF. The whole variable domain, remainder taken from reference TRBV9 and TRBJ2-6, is DSGVTQTPKHLITATGQRVTLRCSPRSGDLSVYWYQQSLDQGLQFLIQYYNGEERAKGNILERFSAQQFPDLHSELNLSSLELGDSALYFCASSLGPGANVLTFGAGSRLTVL.